This T cell receptor beta chain is from a study of blood T cell repertoires in COVID-19. The CDR3 is 14 residues long. V trimming: 4 bases; J trimming: 8 bases; junction bases outside the gene matches: 8. Germline-derived CDR1 and CDR2 are WSHSY and SAAADI. Some clones are missing from TCRdb's copy, which holds only in-frame ones; the method was immunoSEQ multiplex PCR. The sample lists about 190,000 clones; around nine tenths were seen once. The sample taken for sequencing was peripheral blood. The V gene is TRBV10-2, the J gene TRBJ1-2, with TRBD1 matching 9 bases. This clonotype originated in a human donor in a cohort sampled during active COVID-19. CDR3 nucleotide sequence: TGCGCCAGCAGTGGACCGGGACAGGGTTTCGGCTACACCTTC. As protein: CASSGPGQGFGYTF.